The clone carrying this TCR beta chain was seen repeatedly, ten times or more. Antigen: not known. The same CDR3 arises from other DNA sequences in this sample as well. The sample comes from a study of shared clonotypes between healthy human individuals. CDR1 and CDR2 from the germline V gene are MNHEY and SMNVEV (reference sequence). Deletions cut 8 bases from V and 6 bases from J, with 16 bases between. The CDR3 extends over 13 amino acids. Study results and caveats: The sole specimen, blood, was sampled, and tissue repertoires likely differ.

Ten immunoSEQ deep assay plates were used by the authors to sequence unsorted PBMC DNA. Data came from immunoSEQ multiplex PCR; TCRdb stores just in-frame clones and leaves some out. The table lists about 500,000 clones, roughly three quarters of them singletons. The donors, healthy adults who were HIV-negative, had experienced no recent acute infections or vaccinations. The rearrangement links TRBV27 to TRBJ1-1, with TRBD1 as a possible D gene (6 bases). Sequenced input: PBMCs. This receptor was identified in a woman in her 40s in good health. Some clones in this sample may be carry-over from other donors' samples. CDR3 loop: CASRRSGDSEAFF. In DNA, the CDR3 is TGTGCCAGCCGTCGTTCAGGGGACTCTGAAGCTTTCTTT.